The next 10 T cell receptor beta chains were all read from a single sample in a study of blood T cell repertoires in COVID-19. The assay was immunoSEQ multiplex PCR, and TCRdb's table has in-frame clones only and misses some. The data hold a few hundred thousand clones, with around 87% observed a single time. The specimen was peripheral blood. The receptors were gathered from a woman in her sixties with COVID-19, enrolled during active disease.

The genes are TRBV7-3 and TRBJ1-1; no clear D gene. V dropped 4 bases and J dropped 1 base, with 7 bases sitting between them. CDR1 is SGHTA and CDR2 is FQGTGA in the germline V gene. The CDR3 consists of 13 residues. The chain's CDR3 is CASSSYKNTEAFF. CDR3 nucleotides: TGTGCCAGCAGCTCATACAAGAACACTGAAGCTTTCTTT.

This clone was counted a few times. This rearrangement joins TRBV7-8 to TRBJ2-3; 7 bases fit TRBD2. J was trimmed by 4 bases and V by 0 bases; bases with no gene match: 7. CDR3 size: 16 residues. Germline V lookup: CDR1 SGHVS, CDR2 FQNEAQ. CDR3 in DNA: TGTGCCAGCAGCTTAGCGGCGGGAGTGGGCTCAGATACGCAGTATTTT. It yields the protein CASSLAAGVGSDTQYF. Full variable domain (missing parts from reference TRBV7-8 and TRBJ2-3): GAGVSQSPRYKVAKRGQDVALRCDPISGHVSLFWYQQALGQGPEFLTYFQNEAQLDKSGLPSDRFFAERPEGSVSTLKIQRTQQEDSAVYLCASSLAAGVGSDTQYFGPGTRLTVL.

The V and J genes are TRBV7-2 and TRBJ1-4; D is unresolved. From germline, CDR1 is SGHTA and CDR2 FQGNSA. With 1 base removed from V and 10 bases from J, the gap between germline ends came to 10 bases. This CDR3 region has 13 residues. The CDR3 region is CASSLDGVGKLFF. The CDR3 bases are TGTGCCAGCAGCTTAGACGGGGTGGGAAAACTGTTTTTT.

The rearrangement joins TRBV5-1 to TRBJ2-3; TRBD2 matches 8 bases. The CDR3 spans 17 residues. From germline, CDR1 is SGHRS and CDR2 YFSETQ. J gave up 0 bases and V 0 bases, and 6 bases lay outside the gene matches. The CDR3 region has the DNA TGCGCCAGCAGCTTGGCCCTCATAGCGGGGAGCACAGATACGCAGTATTTT. It encodes CASSLALIAGSTDTQYF.

About this clone: Other nucleotide sequences in the sample specify the same CDR3. The chain joins TRBV3-1 (or the pseudogene TRBV3-2) to TRBJ2-5; no clear D gene. The CDR3 contains 11 residues. Trimming took off 2 bases at V and 5 bases at J, with 3 bases between the two ends. Germline V gene sequence: CDR1 LGHDT, CDR2 YNNKEL (reference sequence). CDR3 sequence: CASSQRETQYF. The CDR3 region has the DNA TGTGCCAGCAGCCAACGGGAGACCCAGTACTTC.

The V gene is TRBV28, the J gene TRBJ1-2; 9 bases fit TRBD1. Unmatched junction bases numbered 6, after V lost 2 bases and J lost 2 bases. CDR3 length equals 16 residues. CDR1 and CDR2 from the germline V gene are MDHEN and SYDVKM. The CDR3 DNA reads as TGTGCCAGCAGTTTACATACAGGGGGCGCAAACTATGGCTACACCTTC. This gives the protein CASSLHTGGANYGYTF.

The chain has TRBV15 and TRBJ1-2; D is ambiguous. Trimming stripped 1 base from V and 0 bases from J, with 9 bases between. The CDR3 length is 15 residues. Germline V gene data show CDR1 as LNHNV and CDR2 as YYDKDF (reference sequence). DNA for the CDR3: TGTGCCACCAGCAGAGCTGACGGGACTAACTATGGCTACACCTTC. The encoded protein is CATSRADGTNYGYTF.

CDR3 nucleotide sequence: TGTGCCAGCAGTTCCCCGGGAAGGGACACCATATATTTT. Its protein is CASSSPGRDTIYF. The chain joins TRBV6-2 or TRBV6-3 to TRBJ1-3; D gene uncertain. CDR1 and CDR2 (germline): MNHEY, SVGEGT. The CDR3 length is 13 residues. V dropped 4 bases and J dropped 8 bases, with 12 bases sitting between them.

The rearrangement links TRBV9 to TRBJ1-4; 8 nucleotides align to TRBD1. Germline V gene lookup returns CDR1 SGDLS and CDR2 YYNGEE. V trimming: 3 bases; J trimming: 8 bases; junction bases outside the gene matches: 15. This CDR3 spans 17 amino acids. The CDR3 is CASSAGGRGLQSEKLFF. The DNA for the CDR3 is TGTGCCAGCAGCGCCGGGGGCAGGGGGCTCCAGTCGGAAAAACTGTTTTTT.

The chain couples TRBV6-5 to TRBJ1-5; TRBD1 is a possible D gene (6 bases). This CDR3 region has 13 residues. The germline V and J ends were trimmed by 7 bases and 7 bases, with 14 bases remaining between them. Germline-derived CDR1 and CDR2 are MNHEY and SVGAGI. CDR3 in DNA: TGTGCCAGCAACGGAGGGGGGGAGCAGCCCCAGCATTTT. This gives the protein CASNGGGEQPQHF.